The rows below give T cell receptor beta chains drawn from one sample of a study of Tregs in tolerant kidney transplant recipients. Profiling relied on immunoSEQ multiplex PCR, and the TCRdb table lists in-frame clones only, not all of them. The sample has about 55,000 clones, around 90% seen once; the top ten hold around 15%. The sequencing here drew on CD8+ T cells from blood (PBMCs), taken 24 months after the transplant. The receptors here all came from a human patient who received a combined kidney and bone marrow transplant. The graft donor may have contributed some T cells. Each CDR3 is given with its conserved first and last residue. Each record gives: V gene, J gene, D gene, clone size, CDR3 length, CDR3 DNA, CDR3 protein. A D gene is named only where the DNA matches it firmly. Only part of the rows carry a size: once, few, many, or a class if the clone is expanded.

V gene: TRBV29-1
J gene: TRBJ2-7
D gene: -
clone size: -
CDR3 length: 11
CDR3 DNA: TGCAGCGGACAGAAGGGGTACGAGCAGTACTTC
CDR3 protein: CSGQKGYEQYF

V gene: TRBV2
J gene: TRBJ2-7
D gene: -
clone size: few
CDR3 length: 12
CDR3 DNA: TGTGCCATTTCGGAGGTACCTTACGAGCAGTACTTC
CDR3 protein: CAISEVPYEQYF

V gene: TRBV4-3
J gene: TRBJ2-7
D gene: TRBD1
clone size: -
CDR3 length: 16
CDR3 DNA: TGCGCCAGCAGCCAAGATCCCAGACAGGGGGCCTACGAGCAGTACTTC
CDR3 protein: CASSQDPRQGAYEQYF

V gene: TRBV7-8
J gene: TRBJ2-7
D gene: TRBD2
clone size: -
CDR3 length: 13
CDR3 DNA: TGTGCCAGCAGCACGACTAGCGGCTACGAGCAGTACTTC
CDR3 protein: CASSTTSGYEQYF

V gene: TRBV4-1
J gene: TRBJ2-3
D gene: -
clone size: -
CDR3 length: 17
CDR3 DNA: TGCGCCAGCAGCCAAGAATCGAGCGGACCTAGCACAGATACGCAGTATTTT
CDR3 protein: CASSQESSGPSTDTQYF

V gene: TRBV19
J gene: TRBJ2-6
D gene: TRBD1
clone size: -
CDR3 length: 18
CDR3 DNA: TGTGCCAGTAGTCCCGAGCGGGGACAGGGGGCCGGGGCCAACGTCCTGACTTTC
CDR3 protein: CASSPERGQGAGANVLTF

V gene: TRBV14
J gene: TRBJ2-5
D gene: -
clone size: -
CDR3 length: 13
CDR3 DNA: TGTGCCAGCAGCCAGAACATAGGGGAAACCCAGTACTTC
CDR3 protein: CASSQNIGETQYF

V gene: TRBV7-2
J gene: TRBJ2-1
D gene: -
clone size: -
CDR3 length: 14
CDR3 DNA: TGTGCCAGCAGCTTAGTCCCCGGGAACAATGAGCAGTTCTTC
CDR3 protein: CASSLVPGNNEQFF

V gene: TRBV7-9
J gene: TRBJ1-1
D gene: -
clone size: -
CDR3 length: 15
CDR3 DNA: TGTGCCAGCAGCCACTTGATATCCTTGAACACTGAAGCTTTCTTT
CDR3 protein: CASSHLISLNTEAFF

V gene: TRBV5-4
J gene: TRBJ1-2
D gene: -
clone size: -
CDR3 length: 14
CDR3 DNA: TGTGCCAGCAGGGGAGGGCAGGAAAACTATGGCTACACCTTC
CDR3 protein: CASRGGQENYGYTF

V gene: TRBV28
J gene: TRBJ2-7
D gene: -
clone size: -
CDR3 length: 15
CDR3 DNA: TGTGCCAGCAGCCCACCAAGGCAGGGATCCTACGAGCAGTACTTC
CDR3 protein: CASSPPRQGSYEQYF

V gene: TRBV5-1
J gene: TRBJ2-3
D gene: TRBD2
clone size: -
CDR3 length: 13
CDR3 DNA: TGCGCCAGCAGTTGGACTAGCGGAGATACGCAGTATTTT
CDR3 protein: CASSWTSGDTQYF

V gene: TRBV4-2
J gene: TRBJ2-1
D gene: -
clone size: -
CDR3 length: 13
CDR3 DNA: TGTGCCAGCAGTCCGCTGGACGGGACTGGTCCGTTCTTC
CDR3 protein: CASSPLDGTGPFF

V gene: TRBV6-5
J gene: TRBJ1-1
D gene: -
clone size: -
CDR3 length: 14
CDR3 DNA: TGTGCCAGCAGTTACCAGGGTCTGAACACTGAAGCTTTCTTT
CDR3 protein: CASSYQGLNTEAFF

V gene: TRBV9
J gene: TRBJ2-5
D gene: TRBD1
clone size: -
CDR3 length: 16
CDR3 DNA: TGTGCCAGCAGCACCGGGGACAGGGGGCTGGAGGAGACCCAGTACTTC
CDR3 protein: CASSTGDRGLEETQYF

V gene: TRBV2
J gene: TRBJ2-2
D gene: -
clone size: medium-sized
CDR3 length: 11
CDR3 DNA: TGTGCCAGCAATCAGTTTGGGGAGCTGTTTTTT
CDR3 protein: CASNQFGELFF

V gene: TRBV6-5
J gene: TRBJ2-2
D gene: -
clone size: -
CDR3 length: 14
CDR3 DNA: TGTGCCAGCAGTCGAGCCCAAATGTTCGGGGAGCTGTTTTTT
CDR3 protein: CASSRAQMFGELFF

V gene: TRBV5-1
J gene: TRBJ2-7
D gene: -
clone size: once
CDR3 length: 12
CDR3 DNA: TGCGCCAGCAGCCAGCAAGGGGACGAGCAGTACTTC
CDR3 protein: CASSQQGDEQYF

V gene: TRBV11-3
J gene: TRBJ2-7
D gene: TRBD1
clone size: -
CDR3 length: 15
CDR3 DNA: TGTGCCAGCAGCTTATGGACAGGGGGTCCCTACGAGCAGTACTTC
CDR3 protein: CASSLWTGGPYEQYF

V gene: TRBV27
J gene: TRBJ2-7
D gene: -
clone size: -
CDR3 length: 15
CDR3 DNA: TGTGCCAGCAGTCTAGCCGCTACAGTGGGAGGTGAGCAGTACTTC
CDR3 protein: CASSLAATVGGEQYF

V gene: TRBV5-4
J gene: TRBJ2-7
D gene: TRBD1
clone size: -
CDR3 length: 15
CDR3 DNA: TGTGCCAGCAGGAGGACAGGGGAGGAAAACTACGAGCAGTACTTC
CDR3 protein: CASRRTGEENYEQYF

V gene: TRBV7-3
J gene: TRBJ1-2
D gene: -
clone size: once
CDR3 length: 13
CDR3 DNA: TGTGCCAGCAACTATGATACAGGGTCGGGCTACACCTTC
CDR3 protein: CASNYDTGSGYTF

V gene: TRBV21-1
J gene: TRBJ2-5
D gene: -
clone size: once
CDR3 length: 14
CDR3 DNA: TGTGCCAGCAGCACCCTAGCGAGAGAGAAGACCCAGTACTTC
CDR3 protein: CASSTLAREKTQYF

V gene: TRBV4-3
J gene: TRBJ1-3
D gene: -
clone size: -
CDR3 length: 16
CDR3 DNA: TGCGCCAGCAGCCCAGAGAGGGCCATCTCTGGAAACACCATATATTTT
CDR3 protein: CASSPERAISGNTIYF

V gene: TRBV19
J gene: TRBJ2-7
D gene: TRBD2
clone size: -
CDR3 length: 15
CDR3 DNA: TGTGCCAGTAGTATTTGGGCTAGCGGGACCTACGAGCAGTACTTC
CDR3 protein: CASSIWASGTYEQYF

V gene: TRBV27
J gene: TRBJ1-2
D gene: -
clone size: -
CDR3 length: 14
CDR3 DNA: TGTGCCAGCAGTTTTGTGGGAGGGGGCTATGGCTACACCTTC
CDR3 protein: CASSFVGGGYGYTF

V gene: TRBV29-1
J gene: TRBJ1-2
D gene: -
clone size: few
CDR3 length: 13
CDR3 DNA: TGCAGCGTCCGGGCGGGCGGGAACTATGGCTACACCTTC
CDR3 protein: CSVRAGGNYGYTF

V gene: TRBV7-3
J gene: TRBJ2-1
D gene: TRBD2
clone size: -
CDR3 length: 16
CDR3 DNA: TGTGCCAGCAGCTCCCTAGCGGGAGGAACATACAATGAGCAGTTCTTC
CDR3 protein: CASSSLAGGTYNEQFF

V gene: TRBV5-1
J gene: TRBJ2-1
D gene: -
clone size: -
CDR3 length: 15
CDR3 DNA: TGCGCCAGCAGCTTGGGGGACGGGGGCTACAATGAGCAGTTCTTC
CDR3 protein: CASSLGDGGYNEQFF

V gene: TRBV29-1
J gene: TRBJ2-7
D gene: TRBD1
clone size: -
CDR3 length: 14
CDR3 DNA: TGCAGCGTTGGGGTCGGACAGGCCCTCTCCGAGCAGTACTTC
CDR3 protein: CSVGVGQALSEQYF

V gene: TRBV19
J gene: TRBJ1-1
D gene: TRBD1
clone size: -
CDR3 length: 16
CDR3 DNA: TGTGCCAGTAGGTACACAGGGGGACGCATGAACACTGAAGCTTTCTTT
CDR3 protein: CASRYTGGRMNTEAFF

V gene: TRBV6-6
J gene: TRBJ2-1
D gene: TRBD1
clone size: -
CDR3 length: 15
CDR3 DNA: TGTGCCAGCAGTTACCGGACAGGGGGCATAGATGAGCAGTTCTTC
CDR3 protein: CASSYRTGGIDEQFF

V gene: TRBV4-3
J gene: TRBJ2-5
D gene: TRBD1
clone size: -
CDR3 length: 19
CDR3 DNA: TGCGCCAGCAGCCAAGCGATTAGACCGGACAGGGTAGTAGGAGAGACCCAGTACTTC
CDR3 protein: CASSQAIRPDRVVGETQYF

V gene: TRBV27
J gene: TRBJ2-5
D gene: TRBD2
clone size: -
CDR3 length: 17
CDR3 DNA: TGTGCCAGCAGTTACGGCGGGAGCTTGAGGTACCAAGAGACCCAGTACTTC
CDR3 protein: CASSYGGSLRYQETQYF

V gene: TRBV4-2
J gene: TRBJ2-1
D gene: TRBD2
clone size: -
CDR3 length: 18
CDR3 DNA: TGTGCCAGCAGCCAAGCGGCGACTAGCGGGAGTAGGTACAATGAGCAGTTCTTC
CDR3 protein: CASSQAATSGSRYNEQFF

V gene: TRBV7-2
J gene: TRBJ2-3
D gene: TRBD2
clone size: -
CDR3 length: 18
CDR3 DNA: TGTGCCAGCAGTTCAGGGCCACTTAGCGGGAGGTTCTCAGATACGCAGTATTTT
CDR3 protein: CASSSGPLSGRFSDTQYF

V gene: TRBV7-6
J gene: TRBJ2-5
D gene: TRBD2
clone size: -
CDR3 length: 15
CDR3 DNA: TGTGCCAGCAGCTTGTTAGCGGGAGAGAAGGAGACCCAGTACTTC
CDR3 protein: CASSLLAGEKETQYF

V gene: TRBV7-8
J gene: TRBJ2-5
D gene: TRBD2
clone size: once
CDR3 length: 14
CDR3 DNA: TGTGCCAGCAGCCCCGAAGCGGGAGGGGAGACCCAGTACTTC
CDR3 protein: CASSPEAGGETQYF

V gene: TRBV6-5
J gene: TRBJ2-7
D gene: -
clone size: -
CDR3 length: 13
CDR3 DNA: TGTGCCAGCAGTTACGTCACAGGGCGCGAGCAGTACTTC
CDR3 protein: CASSYVTGREQYF

V gene: TRBV4-1
J gene: TRBJ1-3
D gene: TRBD1
clone size: -
CDR3 length: 18
CDR3 DNA: TGCGCCAGCAGCCAACACATATTCAGGACAGGGACTGGAAACACCATATATTTT
CDR3 protein: CASSQHIFRTGTGNTIYF

V gene: TRBV5-1
J gene: TRBJ1-3
D gene: -
clone size: -
CDR3 length: 16
CDR3 DNA: TGCGCCAGCAGCCCCCTCGGCGCGGAGACTGGAAACACCATATATTTT
CDR3 protein: CASSPLGAETGNTIYF

V gene: TRBV7-2
J gene: TRBJ2-2
D gene: -
clone size: -
CDR3 length: 15
CDR3 DNA: TGTGCCAGCAGCTTAGTGGGCGGAGGCACCGGGGAGCTGTTTTTT
CDR3 protein: CASSLVGGGTGELFF

V gene: TRBV7-2
J gene: TRBJ2-1
D gene: TRBD2
clone size: few
CDR3 length: 15
CDR3 DNA: TGTGCCAGCAGCTTCTTAGCGGGGGGCGGCAATGAGCAGTTCTTC
CDR3 protein: CASSFLAGGGNEQFF

V gene: TRBV11-3
J gene: TRBJ2-1
D gene: -
clone size: -
CDR3 length: 19
CDR3 DNA: TGTGCCAGCAGCCTCTGGGCAGGGGGGTGGAGAAACACCTACAATGAGCAGTTCTTC
CDR3 protein: CASSLWAGGWRNTYNEQFF

V gene: TRBV5-1
J gene: TRBJ2-7
D gene: TRBD2
clone size: -
CDR3 length: 15
CDR3 DNA: TGCGCCAGCAGCAAAGGGACTAGCGGGTCCTACGAGCAGTACTTC
CDR3 protein: CASSKGTSGSYEQYF

V gene: TRBV27
J gene: TRBJ2-2
D gene: -
clone size: -
CDR3 length: 12
CDR3 DNA: TGTGCCAGCAGTTTAGTCTCCGGGGAGCTGTTTTTT
CDR3 protein: CASSLVSGELFF

V gene: TRBV27
J gene: TRBJ1-5
D gene: -
clone size: -
CDR3 length: 13
CDR3 DNA: TGTGCCAGCAGTTTAGGCGGTGATCAGCCCCAGCATTTT
CDR3 protein: CASSLGGDQPQHF

V gene: TRBV7-6
J gene: TRBJ2-7
D gene: TRBD1
clone size: -
CDR3 length: 13
CDR3 DNA: TGTGCCAGCAGCCGAGGACAGGGGTACGAGCAGTACTTC
CDR3 protein: CASSRGQGYEQYF

V gene: TRBV4-1
J gene: TRBJ2-3
D gene: -
clone size: -
CDR3 length: 15
CDR3 DNA: TGCGCCAGCAGCCAAACGGGACTGCCCCCAGATACGCAGTATTTT
CDR3 protein: CASSQTGLPPDTQYF

V gene: TRBV5-3
J gene: TRBJ2-7
D gene: TRBD1
clone size: -
CDR3 length: 15
CDR3 DNA: TGTGCCAGAAGCTCGGTGGGAGACAGGGGGAACGAGCAGTACTTC
CDR3 protein: CARSSVGDRGNEQYF

V gene: TRBV7-6
J gene: TRBJ2-3
D gene: TRBD2
clone size: -
CDR3 length: 16
CDR3 DNA: TGTGCCAGCAGCTTAGTGGCTAGCGGGGGCACAGATACGCAGTATTTT
CDR3 protein: CASSLVASGGTDTQYF

V gene: TRBV7-3
J gene: TRBJ2-2
D gene: -
clone size: -
CDR3 length: 17
CDR3 DNA: TGTGCCAGCAGCTTAAACCCGGACACCTCGAGAACCGGGGAGCTGTTTTTT
CDR3 protein: CASSLNPDTSRTGELFF

V gene: TRBV19
J gene: TRBJ2-7
D gene: -
clone size: -
CDR3 length: 16
CDR3 DNA: TGTGCCAGTAGTATGTCCCCGGGAAGGGTTTTAGAAGAGCAGTACTTC
CDR3 protein: CASSMSPGRVLEEQYF

V gene: TRBV19
J gene: TRBJ1-1
D gene: TRBD1
clone size: -
CDR3 length: 14
CDR3 DNA: TGTGCCAGTAGTCACGGGACAGGGGACACTGAAGCTTTCTTT
CDR3 protein: CASSHGTGDTEAFF

V gene: TRBV5-4
J gene: TRBJ2-1
D gene: -
clone size: -
CDR3 length: 17
CDR3 DNA: TGTGCCAGCAGCTTGGGGGGCGAGTCGAGCTCCTACAATGAGCAGTTCTTC
CDR3 protein: CASSLGGESSSYNEQFF

V gene: TRBV27
J gene: TRBJ2-1
D gene: -
clone size: -
CDR3 length: 14
CDR3 DNA: TGTGCCAGCAGTCTAGGCGGGACCTACAATGAGCAGTTCTTC
CDR3 protein: CASSLGGTYNEQFF

V gene: TRBV9
J gene: TRBJ2-2
D gene: TRBD1
clone size: -
CDR3 length: 19
CDR3 DNA: TGTGCCAGCAGCGACCGGGACAGGGACTCGCACGACGACACCGGGGAGCTGTTTTTT
CDR3 protein: CASSDRDRDSHDDTGELFF

V gene: TRBV29-1
J gene: TRBJ2-5
D gene: TRBD2
clone size: -
CDR3 length: 17
CDR3 DNA: TGCAGCGTATCCGGACTAGCGGGGGCACGATCTCTGGAGACCCAGTACTTC
CDR3 protein: CSVSGLAGARSLETQYF

V gene: TRBV15
J gene: TRBJ2-2
D gene: -
clone size: -
CDR3 length: 13
CDR3 DNA: TGTGCCACCAGCGGGGGGGCCGCCGGGGAGCTGTTTTTT
CDR3 protein: CATSGGAAGELFF